This passage covers 28 T cell receptor beta chains from one sample sequenced in a study of cytomegalovirus exposure and HLA in healthy donors. With 60 Vbeta and 13 Jbeta primers, the PCR was carried out. Clones were read by immunoSEQ multiplex PCR, and TCRdb kept only the in-frame ones, dropping some. The profile shows roughly 100,000 clones, over 80% of them singletons. Material: PBMCs. Receptors originate from a man aged 35 to 55 in good health and CMV-seronegative.

V gene TRBV6-1 combines with J gene TRBJ2-3, with TRBD2 identical over 8 bases. Unmatched junction bases numbered 5, after V lost 4 bases and J lost 2 bases. The CDR3 covers 15 residues. CDR1 MNHNS and CDR2 SASEGT come from the germline V gene. CDR3 DNA sequence: TGTGCCAGCAGTGTTCAGCGGGGGAACACAGATACGCAGTATTTT. Protein: CASSVQRGNTDTQYF.

This clone was counted a single time. The V and J genes are TRBV7-9 and TRBJ1-1; 8 nucleotides line up with TRBD1. Trimming at V came to 4 bases and at J to 1 base, leaving 5 bases not matched to a gene. CDR3 length equals 15 residues. Germline V gives CDR1 SEHNR, CDR2 FQNEAQ (reference sequence). CDR3 amino acids: CASSSADRENTEAFF. CDR3 bases: TGTGCCAGCAGCTCCGCGGACAGGGAGAACACTGAAGCTTTCTTT.

This chain uses TRBV6-6 with TRBJ2-3; 13 bases agree with TRBD2. This CDR3 is 15 amino acids long. Germline CDR1 MNHNY, CDR2 SVGAGI (reference sequence). V shed 4 bases and J 7 bases; nucleotides not matched to a gene: 5. The CDR3, as DNA: TGTGCCAGCAGTTCCACTAGCGGGGGGGAAAATACGCAGTATTTT. This gives the protein CASSSTSGGENTQYF.

The rearrangement links TRBV7-9 to TRBJ1-6; no reliable D call. V was shortened by 5 bases and J by 0 bases, with 8 bases between the two germline ends. CDR1 and CDR2 (germline): SEHNR, FQNEAQ (reference sequence). The CDR3 is 15 amino acids. As DNA, the CDR3 is TGTGCCAGCAGCCGAGGGAGCTCCTATAATTCACCCCTCCACTTT. This sequence encodes CASSRGSSYNSPLHF.

The CDR3 bases are TGTGCCAGCAGCTCCACCGGACTATCACCCGGGGAGCTGTTTTTT. Its protein is CASSSTGLSPGELFF. The rearrangement uses TRBV7-6 and TRBJ2-2; maybe TRBD2 (6 bases). From germline, CDR1 is SGHVS and CDR2 FNYEAQ. V shed 4 bases and J shed 6 bases, with 15 bases lying between them. The CDR3 totals 15 residues. Supplemented by reference TRBV7-6 and TRBJ2-2, the full variable domain reads GAGVSQSPRYKVTKRGQDVALRCDPISGHVSLYWYRQALGQGPEFLTYFNYEAQQDKSGLPNDRFSAERPEGSISTLTIQRTEQRDSAMYRCASSSTGLSPGELFFGEGSRLTVL.

This chain connects TRBV9 to TRBJ2-4; tentative D call: TRBD2 (7 bases). The CDR3 covers 16 residues. The germline gives CDR1 SGDLS, CDR2 YYNGEE. Trimming took 0 bases from V and 3 from J, leaving 13 bases between them. CDR3: CASSVGEGEVKNIQYF. DNA for the CDR3: TGTGCCAGCAGCGTAGGGGAGGGGGAGGTCAAAAACATTCAGTACTTC.

This clone is a singleton in its sample. The genes are TRBV5-1 and TRBJ2-2; no definite D call. V lost 4 bases to trimming and J lost 0 bases, with 13 bases between them. The length of the CDR3 is 16 residues. In germline, CDR1 is SGHRS, CDR2 YFSETQ. In nucleotides, the CDR3 is TGCGCCAGCAGCCCGCGAGGAGCTTCGAACACCGGGGAGCTGTTTTTT. This codes for CASSPRGASNTGELFF.

V usage is TRBV11-2 and J usage is TRBJ2-3; perhaps TRBD2 as D (6 bases). V was pared by 1 base and J by 0 bases, with 17 bases between. The CDR3 runs 18 residues. Germline V gives CDR1 SGHAT, CDR2 FQNNGV. CDR3 residues: CASSLGRGRGLSTDTQYF. The CDR3 DNA follows: TGTGCCAGCAGCTTAGGGCGGGGACGGGGCCTTAGCACAGATACGCAGTATTTT.

This chain uses TRBV7-9 with TRBJ1-1, with D maybe TRBD1 (6 bases). Deletions cut 6 bases from V and 0 bases from J, with 26 bases between. Germline CDR1 SEHNR, CDR2 FQNEAQ (reference sequence). This CDR3 comprises 19 residues. CDR3 protein: CASRPGVNRARTMNTEAFF. CDR3 DNA: TGTGCCAGCAGGCCAGGCGTGAACAGGGCACGAACCATGAACACTGAAGCTTTCTTT.

The gene calls are TRBV11-3 and TRBJ2-2; the D gene is possibly TRBD2 (6 bases). The CDR3 consists of 18 residues. Per germline, CDR1 SGHNT and CDR2 YENEEA. Trimming left V 4 bases short and J 0 bases short, with 18 bases between. The DNA for the CDR3 is TGTGCCAGCAGCTGGGGGGTAATGGGGAGAGCGAACACCGGGGAGCTGTTTTTT. Its translation: CASSWGVMGRANTGELFF. Full variable domain (outside the CDR3, taken from reference TRBV11-3 and TRBJ2-2): EAGVVQSPRYKIIEKKQPVAFWCNPISGHNTLYWYLQNLGQGPELLIRYENEEAVDDSQLPKDRFSAERLKGVDSTLKIQPAELGDSAVYLCASSWGVMGRANTGELFFGEGSRLTVL.

This rearrangement joins TRBV2 to TRBJ2-1; a possible D gene is TRBD2 (5 bases). V was shortened by 1 base and J by 0 bases, with 13 bases between the two germline ends. The length of the CDR3 is 17 residues. Germline-derived CDR1 and CDR2 are SNHLY and FYNNEI. CDR3 residues: CASSEVGRTSSYNEQFF. The CDR3, as DNA: TGTGCCAGCAGTGAAGTTGGGAGAACCAGCTCCTACAATGAGCAGTTCTTC.

The chain uses TRBV6-1 and TRBJ1-1; tentatively, D is TRBD1 (5 bases). CDR1 is MNHNS and CDR2 is SASEGT in the germline V gene. The CDR3 spans 17 residues. The V end was cut by 4 bases, the J end by 0 bases, with 18 bases between. CDR3 DNA: TGTGCCAGCAGTGGCATGGACAAGAGAATAATGAACACTGAAGCTTTCTTT. It encodes CASSGMDKRIMNTEAFF.

The chain uses TRBV7-2 and TRBJ1-1; 7 bases are a match to TRBD1. The trim removed 2 bases at V and 1 base at J, leaving 7 bases unmatched. Germline V gene data show CDR1 as SGHTA and CDR2 as FQGNSA. The CDR3 is 16 amino acids. The CDR3 DNA follows: TGTGCCAGCAGCTTAAACGAAGGGGGCCCGAACACTGAAGCTTTCTTT. Amino acid sequence: CASSLNEGGPNTEAFF.

The sample holds a few counts of this clone. V usage is TRBV4-3 and J usage is TRBJ1-1; D remains unclear. The CDR3 runs 14 residues. From germline, CDR1 is LGHNA and CDR2 YSLEER. V dropped 1 base and J dropped 10 bases, with 16 bases sitting between them. The CDR3 nucleotides are TGCGCCAGCAGCCAAGGACGTGAGTACAGTAGAGCTTTCTTT. This gives the protein CASSQGREYSRAFF.

The genes are TRBV6-5 and TRBJ2-7; TRBD2 might be the D (5 bases). Germline V gene sequence: CDR1 MNHEY, CDR2 SVGAGI. V was pared by 2 bases and J by 2 bases, with 10 bases between. The CDR3 is made up of 14 amino acids. The CDR3 DNA reads as TGTGCCAGCAGTTACGGGCCGGGGACCTACGAGCAGTACTTC. Its protein product is CASSYGPGTYEQYF.

The chain couples TRBV5-1 to TRBJ1-1, with D possibly matching TRBD1 (6 bases). There are 12 residues in the CDR3. Per the germline V gene, CDR1 is SGHRS and CDR2 is YFSETQ. Trimming cost V 5 bases and J 5 bases, with 10 bases left between them. CDR3 sequence (DNA): TGCGCCAGCAGACGTGGACAGACTGAAGCTTTCTTT. This gives the protein CASRRGQTEAFF. Filled out from reference TRBV5-1 and TRBJ1-1, the complete variable domain reads KAGVTQTPRYLIKTRGQQVTLSCSPISGHRSVSWYQQTPGQGLQFLFEYFSETQRNKGNFPGRFSGRQFSNSRSEMNVSTLELGDSALYLCASRRGQTEAFFGQGTRLTVV.

The chain recombines TRBV28 with TRBJ2-1, with D perhaps TRBD2 (6 bases). Germline lookup yields CDR1 MDHEN and CDR2 SYDVKM. The CDR3 is 17 residues long. The ends were cut back, 1 base at V and 0 bases at J, with 13 bases in the middle. This CDR3 is CASSLLGGVSSYNEQFF. CDR3 coding DNA: TGTGCCAGCAGTTTATTAGGAGGGGTCAGCTCCTACAATGAGCAGTTCTTC.

The chain joins TRBV2 to TRBJ1-3; D remains ambiguous. CDR3 length: 13 residues. Germline V gives CDR1 SNHLY, CDR2 FYNNEI. V was shortened by 6 bases and J by 4 bases, with 10 bases between the two germline ends. The CDR3 region is CASSPLRGNTIYF. DNA for the CDR3: TGTGCCAGCAGCCCACTCAGGGGAAACACCATATATTTT. The variable domain in full, with the rest retrieved from reference TRBV2 and TRBJ1-3, is EPEVTQTPSHQVTQMGQEVILRCVPISNHLYFYWYRQILGQKVEFLVSFYNNEISEKSEIFDDQFSVERPDGSNFTLKIRSTKLEDSAMYFCASSPLRGNTIYFGEGSWLTVV.

V usage is TRBV20-1 and J usage is TRBJ2-7, with D maybe TRBD2 (5 bases). The DNA end favors TRBJ2-5, so the J call may be wrong. CDR1 is DFQATT and CDR2 is SNEGSKA in the germline V gene (reference sequence). The CDR3 is made up of 11 amino acids. The DNA for the CDR3 is TGCAGTGCTATCGGGAAGGAGACCCAGTACTTC. This gives the protein CSAIGKETQYF.

There are a few counts of this clone. The V and J genes are TRBV5-1 and TRBJ2-5; no firm D call. The CDR3 is 11 amino acids. Germline V lookup: CDR1 SGHRS, CDR2 YFSETQ. V lost 6 bases, J lost 5 bases, and 8 bases lay in between. CDR3 sequence: CASKLSETQYF. In DNA form, the CDR3 reads TGCGCCAGCAAATTGTCGGAGACCCAGTACTTC. Full variable domain (rest looked up from reference TRBV5-1 and TRBJ2-5): KAGVTQTPRYLIKTRGQQVTLSCSPISGHRSVSWYQQTPGQGLQFLFEYFSETQRNKGNFPGRFSGRQFSNSRSEMNVSTLELGDSALYLCASKLSETQYFGPGTRLLVL.

Concerning this clone: One junction end disagrees with the germline gene, perhaps due to a read error. The genes are TRBV7-7 and TRBJ2-1; 7 nucleotides line up with TRBD1. This CDR3 spans 14 amino acids. The V gene's germline CDR1 is SSHAT and CDR2 FNYEAQ (reference sequence). The CDR3 here is CASSRTGENNEQFF. The CDR3 nucleotides are TGTGCTAGCAGCCGGACAGGAGAAAACAATGAGCAGTTCTTC.

To note about this clone: Different DNA sequences within this sample yield the same CDR3. The gene calls are TRBV21-1 and TRBJ1-2; TRBD1, as called in the table, went unchecked against the DNA. TRBV21-1 is shown as a pseudogene. This CDR3 has 14 residues. Here the CDR3 reads CASKPGQTNDGYTF. The CDR3 DNA follows: TGTGCCAGCAAGCCCGGACAGACAAACGATGGCTACACCTTC.

V and J are TRBV6-1 and TRBJ2-1; D may be TRBD1 (6 bases). V lost 8 bases to trimming and J lost 4 bases, with 15 bases between them. This CDR3 has 14 amino acids. Looked up from germline, CDR1 is MNHNS and CDR2 is SASEGT. CDR3 sequence reads: CASEEDRVYNEQFF. CDR3 DNA sequence: TGTGCCAGCGAGGAGGACAGAGTATACAATGAGCAGTTCTTC.

This clone appeared a few times. The chain combines TRBV9 with TRBJ1-1; unclear D gene. The CDR3 consists of 13 residues. Trimming removed 0 bases at V and 4 bases at J, with 7 bases between. Looked up from germline, CDR1 is SGDLS and CDR2 is YYNGEE. This CDR3 reads CASSVAESTEAFF. The CDR3 region has the DNA TGTGCCAGCAGCGTAGCGGAGAGCACTGAAGCTTTCTTT.

V is TRBV28 and J is TRBJ1-5; no clear D gene. Germline V CDR1 and CDR2: MDHEN, SYDVKM. V was clipped by 6 bases and J by 4 bases, with 16 bases between them. The CDR3 totals 15 residues. CDR3 region: CASSRHTGGNQPQHF. For the CDR3, the DNA is TGTGCCAGCAGCCGCCACACGGGCGGGAATCAGCCCCAGCATTTT.

This clone was picked up a small number of times. V usage is TRBV19 and J usage is TRBJ1-4, with D possibly being TRBD1 (6 bases). Trimming stripped 9 bases from V and 10 bases from J, with 21 bases between. The CDR3 is 14 amino acids. Germline V gene data show CDR1 as LNHDA and CDR2 as SQIVND (reference sequence). The CDR3 sequence: CASSQQGVLGKLFF. The CDR3 coding sequence is TGTGCCAGCTCCCAACAGGGAGTTCTCGGAAAACTGTTTTTT.

The chain has TRBV5-1 and TRBJ2-7, with a weak D call TRBD2 (6 bases). Trimming took off 1 base at V and 2 bases at J, with 13 bases between the two ends. Germline V gene data show CDR1 as SGHRS and CDR2 as YFSETQ. The CDR3 extends over 15 amino acids. CDR3 DNA sequence: TGCGCCAGCAGCTTGACGACTAGGGGACCCTACGAGCAGTACTTC. This translates into CASSLTTRGPYEQYF.

The rearrangement links TRBV2 to TRBJ2-7; 7 bases line up with TRBD1. V lost 8 bases to trimming and J lost 3 bases; unmatched junction nucleotides: 7. Per the germline V gene, CDR1 is SNHLY and CDR2 is FYNNEI. This CDR3 has 13 amino acids. The chain's CDR3 is CASLDRPFYEQYF. CDR3 nucleotides: TGTGCCAGCTTGGACAGGCCGTTCTACGAGCAGTACTTC.